This entry lists 2 T cell receptor beta chains sequenced from one sample in a study of T-cell reconstitution after alpha-beta-depleted transplantation in children. A library of TCRbeta sequences, prepared with unique molecular identifiers, was generated. TCRdb processed the PCR reads anew with MiXCR; each CDR3 protein has one entry. The sample contains 600,000 to 700,000 distinct CDR3 sequences, roughly 17% of which appear only once. The sequenced sample was PBMCs from the stem cell graft donor, obtained from the stem cell graft. The receptor source for this set is a human donor who donated a stem cell graft to a child with acute myeloid leukemia.

Only a few counts were recorded for this clonotype. J is TRBJ2-6 and V is TRBV24-1, with TRBD1 matching over 7 bases. Germline values: CDR1 KGHDR, CDR2 SFDVKD. The length of the CDR3 is 17 residues. Unmatched junction bases numbered 4, after V lost 3 bases and J lost 0 bases. For the CDR3, the DNA is TGTGCCACCAGTGATGAGACAGGGATCTCTGGGGCCAACGTCCTGACTTTC. Residues: CATSDETGISGANVLTF.

The rearrangement uses TRBV12-3 or TRBV12-4 and TRBJ1-1; no clear D gene. This CDR3 comprises 13 residues. V dropped 4 bases and J dropped 3 bases, with 9 bases sitting between them. DNA for the CDR3: TGTGCCAGCAGTTCGCCAGCGGACACTGAAGCTTTCTTT. It is translated as CASSSPADTEAFF.